This TCR beta chain is from a study of shared clonotypes between healthy human individuals. The table came from immunoSEQ multiplex PCR; TCRdb's copy has only in-frame clones and leaves some out. This sample has some 1.1 million clones, with approximately 77% found just once. Germline V lookup: CDR1 MNHEY, CDR2 SMNVEV (reference sequence). Trimming took 7 bases from V and 7 from J; bases not matched to a gene: 9. This CDR3 is built from 14 residues. What was sequenced was memory CD4+ T cells from PBMCs. Subset in this sample: CD45RA-negative fraction. The source of this sequence is a man aged 18 to 29 in good health. Some clones in this sample may be carry-over from other donors' samples. The chain joins TRBV27 to TRBJ1-3; 8 bases line up with TRBD1. CDR3 sequence reads: CASKPDRGWNTIYF. The CDR3 bases are TGTGCCAGCAAACCCGACAGGGGATGGAACACCATATATTTT.